These 12 T cell receptor beta chains originate from one sample sequenced in a study of blood T cell repertoires in COVID-19. Libraries were prepared by immunoSEQ multiplex PCR; TCRdb keeps only in-frame clonotypes and omits some of them. The table lists about 110,000 clones, under 90% of them singletons. What was sequenced was peripheral blood. The receptors were gathered from a woman aged 55-69 years with acute or convalescent COVID-19.

The V call is TRBV19, the J call TRBJ1-2; D perhaps matches TRBD1 (6 bases). Germline assignment: CDR1 LNHDA and CDR2 SQIVND (reference sequence). Trimming pared 5 bases from V and 4 bases from J, leaving 17 bases between. The CDR3 is 15 residues long. CDR3 protein: CASSLTGFPLYGYTF. In nucleotides, the CDR3 is TGTGCCAGTAGTCTCACAGGGTTTCCCCTCTATGGCTACACCTTC.

This clone is a singleton in its sample. V is TRBV6-5 and J is TRBJ1-1, with TRBD1 as a possible D gene (6 bases). V lost 7 bases and J 4 bases, leaving 16 bases between the germline ends. The CDR3 covers 14 residues. CDR1 and CDR2 (germline): MNHEY, SVGAGI. CDR3 DNA: TGTGCCAGCACCCGGACGACAGGAGGCACTGAAGCTTTCTTT. It specifies CASTRTTGGTEAFF.

This clone was seen once. As DNA, the CDR3 is TGTGCCAGCAGTGAATATGGGACAGCCATGAACACTGAAGCTTTCTTT. It codes for CASSEYGTAMNTEAFF. This chain connects TRBV2 to TRBJ1-1, with 7 nucleotides matching TRBD1. In germline, CDR1 is SNHLY, CDR2 FYNNEI. After removal of 2 bases from V and 0 bases from J, the junction contained 6 bases not matched to a gene. CDR3 length equals 16 residues.

This chain uses TRBV29-1 with TRBJ1-1; D is unclear. The CDR3 runs 12 residues. From germline, CDR1 is SQVTM and CDR2 ANQGSEA. V lost 4 bases to trimming and J lost 1 base, with 7 bases between them. The CDR3 here is CSVAQKNTEAFF. CDR3 nucleotides: TGCAGCGTTGCCCAGAAGAACACTGAAGCTTTCTTT.

The genes are TRBV27 and TRBJ1-2; 11 bases are shared with TRBD1. Trimming took 3 bases from V and 7 from J; bases not matched to a gene: 4. In germline, CDR1 is MNHEY, CDR2 SMNVEV (reference sequence). The CDR3 is made up of 14 amino acids. The CDR3 loop reads CASSFGQGAGGYTF. In nucleotides, the CDR3 is TGTGCCAGCAGTTTTGGACAGGGGGCTGGTGGCTACACCTTC.

The rearrangement uses TRBV4-2 and TRBJ1-1, with D unresolved. This CDR3 contains 16 residues. Trimming cost V 0 bases and J 6 bases, with 17 bases left between them. CDR1 is LGHNA, CDR2 YNFKEQ, per germline. The CDR3 DNA reads TGTGCCAGCAGCCAAGATCTTCCTAGTTCTCCTGCTGAAGCTTTCTTT. It yields the protein CASSQDLPSSPAEAFF.

The CDR3 region is CASQEANYGYTF. The CDR3 nucleotides are TGTGCCAGCCAAGAGGCTAACTATGGCTACACCTTC. The rearrangement links TRBV28 to TRBJ1-2; D is ambiguous. The CDR3 spans 12 residues. Germline V gene sequence: CDR1 MDHEN, CDR2 SYDVKM. V lost 8 bases to trimming and J lost 0 bases, with 7 bases between them.

Written as DNA, the CDR3 is TGTGCCAGCAGTCCCCTCACTGAGACCCAGTACTTC. Its translation: CASSPLTETQYF. The J gene is TRBJ2-5, the V gene TRBV12-3 or TRBV12-4; D is ambiguous. Trimming cost V 5 bases and J 5 bases, with 9 bases left between them. This CDR3 region has 12 residues.

This sequence joins TRBV30 and TRBJ2-7; 11 bases align to TRBD2. Per the germline V gene, CDR1 is GTSNPN and CDR2 is SVGIG (reference sequence). The CDR3 is 14 amino acids. After removal of 5 bases from V and 0 bases from J, the junction contained 3 bases not matched to a gene. CDR3 region: CAWELAGASYEQYF. CDR3 in DNA: TGTGCCTGGGAACTAGCGGGAGCCTCCTACGAGCAGTACTTC.

This chain uses TRBV19 with TRBJ1-1; TRBD1 might be the D (6 bases). V was trimmed by 2 bases and J by 1 base, leaving 8 bases between them. In germline, CDR1 is LNHDA, CDR2 SQIVND (reference sequence). This CDR3 has 14 residues. CDR3 amino acids: CASSIHRANTEAFF. In nucleotides, the CDR3 is TGTGCCAGTAGTATACACAGGGCGAACACTGAAGCTTTCTTT.

In its sample, this clone was seen once. J is TRBJ1-4 and V is TRBV27; unclear D gene. Trimming shortened V by 3 bases and J by 8 bases, and 10 bases separated the two germline ends. The germline V gene has CDR1 MNHEY and CDR2 SMNVEV (reference sequence). The CDR3 spans 13 residues. Here the CDR3 reads CASSFSRREKLFF. The CDR3 DNA reads TGTGCCAGCAGTTTTTCTCGCCGGGAAAAACTGTTTTTT.

The chain carries TRBV27 and TRBJ1-6; D possibly corresponds to TRBD1 (5 bases). V lost 6 bases and J lost 0, with 18 bases in between. The CDR3 is 18 residues long. Germline V gene lookup returns CDR1 MNHEY and CDR2 SMNVEV (reference sequence). The CDR3 region has the DNA TGTGCCAGCAGGCCCATCTCGGGGGTTAGCTCCTATAATTCACCCCTCCACTTT. Translation: CASRPISGVSSYNSPLHF.